A single TCR beta chain is shown here with its context. This clonotype was found a few times. Its antigen has not been determined. The sample holds no much larger clone one base away, and base qualities are not on file. Preparation of the library involved PCR. TCRdb records Illumina HiSeq 2500 as the sequencer. TCR libraries were prepared with molecular barcoding, using unique molecular identifiers to normalize TCRbeta repertoire quantification. Through fastp at Q25 and MiXCR, TCRdb rebuilt clones from the public reads, retaining in-frame beta chains. CDR3 protein duplicates are merged, each entry listing the most common genes and DNA. The sample table holds about 300,000 distinct CDR3 sequences, of which around 7.1% were seen once. Together, the top ten hold approximately 8.2% of the sample. The intended sense of this specimen's treatment or condition label: allogeneic hematopoietic cell transplantation with graft depleted of TCRalphabeta T cells and CD19 B cells. The transplant recipients were children given TCRalphabeta/CD19-depleted allogeneic hematopoietic cell grafts.

Trimming accounts for 5 bases at V and 3 bases at J, while the number of junction bases matched to no gene is 3. CDR1 is given as SGHTA and CDR2 as FQGNSA, both from the germline V gene. Spanning cysteine to phenylalanine, the CDR3 consists of 13 amino acids. Only the CDR3 portion is preserved as DNA: 39 bases, with reading frame beginning at the first base. This sample stems from a study of T-cell reconstitution after alpha-beta-depleted transplantation in children (dated by TCRdb to about 2016). At the level of the whole study: The study quantitatively tracked T-cell immune reconstitution after TCRalphabeta/CD19-depleted allogeneic hematopoietic cell transplantation in children using TCR repertoire profiling.

Results and caveats for the whole study, not just this receptor: In some patients, the high TCRbeta diversity seen at day 60 was put down to recipient T cells and intrathymic progenitors that had survived conditioning. The apparently early recovery of alphabetaT-cell counts about two months after transplant reportedly depended on only several hundred rapidly expanded clones that came from non-depleted graft cells. Over the following months the frequencies of hyperexpanded clones went down, and after one year T-cell counts and TCRbeta diversity were mostly credited to newly produced T cells.

The specimen was peripheral blood, collected 360 days after TCRalphabeta/CD19-depleted stem cell transplant. The chain is encoded by TRBV7-2 joined to TRBJ2-7, and 8 bases in between align with TRBD2. This sequence originates from a female patient younger than 10 who had a stem cell transplant for Fanconi anemia, so the T cells may come from the graft donor. In nucleotides, the sequence is TGTGCCAGCAGCCGCCGGGGGGGCTACGAGCAGTACTTC. This sequence encodes CASSRRGGYEQYF.